These 10 T cell receptor beta chains were all obtained from the same sample, sequenced in a study of Ad26.COV2.S vaccination and SARS-CoV-2 variants (dated by TCRdb to the early 2020s). The treatment or condition tag for this specimen amounts to: 19 received Ad26.COV2.S at low or high dose, single or two shots; a few received placebo; per-sample allocation not given. For vaccine and placebo recipients, repertoires were sequenced using samples collected on day 63 after the first injection. Libraries were built with the immunoSEQ multiplex PCR assay. TCRdb retrieved this table from immuneACCESS and kept in-frame rearrangements only. Not all clones are present; in checked studies, unresolved V genes account for under half, and no reason is known for the remainder. The sample table shows roughly 300,000 clones, and about 87% are seen once. 6.4% of the sample is held by the ten biggest clonotypes. The source material was peripheral blood, sampled in a trial of Ad26.COV2.S vaccine versus placebo. The receptor source for this set is a person between 18 and 60 years old who received the Ad26.COV2.S COVID-19 vaccine or a placebo.

The chain has TRBV29-1 and TRBJ2-1; TRBD1 agrees at 11 bases. This CDR3 spans 12 amino acids. V lost 7 bases to trimming and J lost 6 bases; unmatched junction nucleotides: 2. CDR1 SQVTM and CDR2 ANQGSEA come from the germline V gene. The chain's CDR3 is CSAGTGGNEQFF. CDR3 nucleotide sequence: TGCAGCGCTGGGACAGGGGGCAATGAGCAGTTCTTC.

This chain joins TRBV6-6 and TRBJ1-5, with 8 bases that match TRBD1. The CDR3 consists of 16 residues. V trimming: 0 bases; J trimming: 5 bases; junction bases outside the gene matches: 6. Germline loops: CDR1 MNHNY, CDR2 SVGAGI (reference sequence). The CDR3 DNA reads TGTGCCAGCAGTTACTCCCCGACAGGGGAGGATCAGCCCCAGCATTTT. It encodes CASSYSPTGEDQPQHF.

The V and J genes are TRBV14 and TRBJ2-2; D could derive from TRBD1 or TRBD2 (6 bases each). In germline, CDR1 is SGHDN, CDR2 FVKESK. The V end was cut by 1 base, the J end by 4 bases, with 19 bases between. The CDR3 spans 18 residues. The CDR3 DNA reads TGTGCCAGCAGCCAAGGGGGTGTCGGGGGCGCGGGCACCGGGGAGCTGTTTTTT. Its translation is CASSQGGVGGAGTGELFF.

V gene TRBV7-9 combines with J gene TRBJ1-5; TRBD1 aligns across 7 bases. There are 15 residues in the CDR3. J lost 6 bases, V lost 4 bases, and 9 bases had no gene match. Germline V gene sequence: CDR1 SEHNR, CDR2 FQNEAQ (reference sequence). Here the CDR3 DNA reads TGTGCCAGCAGCTCAGACAGGGTGGCTCGTCAGCCCCAGCATTTT. As protein: CASSSDRVARQPQHF.

J is TRBJ1-1 and V is TRBV7-9, with TRBD1 matching 7 bases. The junction had 4 bases not matched to a gene; V was cut back by 4 bases and J by 8 bases. In germline, CDR1 is SEHNR, CDR2 FQNEAQ (reference sequence). The CDR3 is made up of 12 amino acids. In nucleotides, the CDR3 is TGTGCCAGCAGCTGGGGGGGACAGGAAGCTTTCTTT. Translating it yields CASSWGGQEAFF. Full variable domain (rest looked up from reference TRBV7-9 and TRBJ1-1): DTGVSQNPRHKITKRGQNVTFRCDPISEHNRLYWYRQTLGQGPEFLTYFQNEAQLEKSRLLSDRFSAERPKGSFSTLEIQRTEQGDSAMYLCASSWGGQEAFFGQGTRLTVV.

The chain recombines TRBV7-2 with TRBJ2-7, with D possibly matching TRBD2 (5 bases). The V and J ends lost 4 bases and 0 bases respectively, with 13 bases between them. The CDR3 is 15 amino acids. Per germline, CDR1 SGHTA and CDR2 FQGNSA. CDR3 DNA: TGTGCCAGCAGCTCTTGGACTCTAGGCTCCTACGAGCAGTACTTC. Amino acids: CASSSWTLGSYEQYF.

The chain links TRBV6-6 to TRBJ1-4; the D gene is possibly TRBD1 (5 bases). The V gene's germline CDR1 is MNHNY and CDR2 SVGAGI (reference sequence). This CDR3 has 14 amino acids. The V and J ends lost 4 bases and 4 bases respectively, with 10 bases between them. CDR3 DNA sequence: TGTGCCAGCAGTTTTCGGGACTATAATGAAAAACTGTTTTTT. Its translation is CASSFRDYNEKLFF.

The chain joins TRBV7-8 to TRBJ2-7, with D hard to call. Germline-derived CDR1 and CDR2 are SGHVS and FQNEAQ. This CDR3 has 14 residues. The V and J ends lost 3 bases and 0 bases respectively, with 9 bases between them. CDR3 nucleotides: TGTGCCAGCAGCTTCCTTACCGGCTCCTACGAGCAGTACTTC. It specifies CASSFLTGSYEQYF.

The rearrangement uses TRBV19 and TRBJ1-5; possibly TRBD1 for D (5 bases). The CDR3 extends over 13 amino acids. The germline CDR1 and CDR2 sequences are LNHDA and SQIVND (reference sequence). V was clipped by 8 bases and J by 2 bases, with 10 bases between them. The CDR3 protein is CASGGTGNQPQHF. DNA of the CDR3: TGTGCCAGTGGAGGGACCGGCAATCAGCCCCAGCATTTT. Using reference TRBV19 and TRBJ1-5 for the parts outside the CDR3, the full variable domain is DGGITQSPKYLFRKEGQNVTLSCEQNLNHDAMYWYRQDPGQGLRLIYYSQIVNDFQKGDIAEGYSVSREKKESFPLTVTSAQKNPTAFYLCASGGTGNQPQHFGDGTRLSIL.

Relative to its sample, this clone is medium-sized (0.01 to 0.1%). CDR3: CASSVTSGSTDTQYF. The CDR3 DNA is TGTGCCAGCAGTGTTACTAGCGGGAGCACAGATACGCAGTATTTT. This chain joins TRBV6-4 and TRBJ2-3; TRBD2 agrees at 9 bases. Trimming cost V 4 bases and J 0 bases; bases outside gene matches: 2. The germline V gene encodes CDR1 MRHNA and CDR2 SNTAGT. The CDR3 sequence is 15 residues long.